One sample yielded the 30 T cell receptor beta chains listed below, sequenced in a study of STAT3 mutations in large granular lymphocyte leukemia (dated by TCRdb to between 2019 and 2020). The research as a whole found: At least one immunodominant TCRbeta clonotype was identified in every T-LGLL patient, and multiple immunodominant subclonotypes were identified in about half of the T-LGLL patients.

The library was prepared using the immunoSEQ multiplex PCR assay. As stored in TCRdb, this immuneACCESS dataset retains in-frame rearrangements with V and J assigned. A fraction of the clones does not appear; measured against another copy, unresolved V genes explain less than half of the discrepancy, and the remainder lacks a known reason. The sample contains roughly 10,000 clones, 92% of them found a single time. The ten largest clones add up to 66% of the sample. These receptors' antigens are unknown. The source material was peripheral blood mononuclear cells. The receptors originated from a man in his sixties with T-cell large granular lymphocyte leukemia. Some clones in this sample may be carry-over from other donors' samples. The age is the age at diagnosis.

This clone came up once. V gene TRBV6-1 combines with J gene TRBJ1-5; 7 bases map to TRBD1. J was trimmed by 2 bases and V by 7 bases; bases with no gene match: 8. The V gene's germline CDR1 is MNHNS and CDR2 SASEGT. CDR3 length: 15 amino acids. The CDR3 DNA is TGTGCCAGCACCGGGACAGTTCTGGGCAATCAGCCCCAGCATTTT. Residues: CASTGTVLGNQPQHF.

This clone was seen a handful of times. The chain couples TRBV6-4 to TRBJ2-1; D is undetermined. The CDR3 consists of 13 residues. The germline V and J ends were trimmed by 4 bases and 7 bases, with 11 bases remaining between them. Looked up from germline, CDR1 is MRHNA and CDR2 is SNTAGT. The CDR3 nucleotides are TGTGCCAGCAGTGTGGAGATCCTAAATGAGCAGTTCTTC. Protein product: CASSVEILNEQFF.

This clone was observed once. The chain links TRBV28 to TRBJ2-2, with 9 bases aligning to TRBD2. The germline CDR1 and CDR2 sequences are MDHEN and SYDVKM. The CDR3 is 20 residues long. The V and J ends lost 5 bases and 6 bases, in that order; junction bases with no gene match: 22. The CDR3 sequence: CASSPLLTRGRALGAGELFF. As DNA, the CDR3 is TGTGCCAGCAGTCCCCTACTTACCCGCGGGAGGGCCCTTGGAGCCGGGGAGCTGTTTTTT.

The rearrangement joins TRBV19 to TRBJ2-5; D perhaps matches TRBD2 (5 bases). This CDR3 has 13 residues. Trimming stripped 4 bases from V and 2 bases from J, with 8 bases between. CDR1 is LNHDA, CDR2 SQIVND, per germline (reference sequence). CDR3: CASSTGNQETQYF. The CDR3 DNA follows: TGTGCCAGTAGTACGGGGAATCAAGAGACCCAGTACTTC.

The chain employs TRBV12-5 and TRBJ2-7, with 8 bases aligning to TRBD2. In germline, CDR1 is LGHNT, CDR2 FRNRAP. CDR3 size: 13 residues. The J segment lost 3 bases and the V segment lost 6 bases, leaving 4 bases of the junction unmatched. The CDR3 reads CASGPGTSYEQYF. DNA for the CDR3: TGTGCTAGTGGCCCCGGGACTAGCTACGAGCAGTACTTC. The full variable domain, completed using reference TRBV12-5 and TRBJ2-7, is DARVTQTPRHKVTEMGQEVTMRCQPILGHNTVFWYRQTMMQGLELLAYFRNRAPLDDSGMPKDRFSAEMPDATLATLKIQPSEPRDSAVYFCASGPGTSYEQYFGPGTRLTVT.

The chain is built from TRBV4-2 and TRBJ2-3; tentatively, D is TRBD1 (6 bases). This CDR3 has 13 residues. The V gene's germline CDR1 is LGHNA and CDR2 YNFKEQ. Trimming took 4 bases from V and 5 from J, leaving 10 bases between them. CDR3 sequence: CASSRTTGDTQYF. The CDR3 DNA sequence: TGTGCCAGCAGCCGGACGACAGGAGATACGCAGTATTTT.

Relative to its sample, this clone is medium-sized. This rearrangement joins TRBV5-1 to TRBJ1-2, with D hard to call. The CDR3 loop spans 14 amino acids. Germline loops: CDR1 SGHRS, CDR2 YFSETQ. V was trimmed by 0 bases and J by 7 bases, leaving 13 bases between them. Written as DNA, the CDR3 is TGCGCCAGCAGCTTGGCCAGAACTAAGAGTGGCTACACCTTC. It specifies CASSLARTKSGYTF.

The rearrangement joins TRBV6-1 to TRBJ2-7, with 8 bases that match TRBD2. This CDR3 is built from 15 residues. The germline CDR1 and CDR2 sequences are MNHNS and SASEGT. The ends lost 1 base at V and 2 bases at J; junction bases unmatched: 4. The CDR3 spells CASSEVSGSPYEQYF. CDR3 coding DNA: TGTGCCAGCAGTGAAGTGAGCGGGAGCCCCTACGAGCAGTACTTC.

The rearrangement joins TRBV7-2 to TRBJ2-3; TRBD2 is a possible D gene (5 bases). CDR3 length: 15 residues. CDR1 is SGHTA, CDR2 FQGNSA, per germline. V lost 4 bases, J lost 5 bases, and 16 bases lay in between. CDR3 sequence (DNA): TGTGCCAGCAGCTCCCACGAGGGTCCGGAAGATACGCAGTATTTT. Encoded protein: CASSSHEGPEDTQYF.

This chain links TRBV4-3 with TRBJ2-1; the D is unclear. V dropped 1 base and J dropped 0 bases, with 13 bases sitting between them. This CDR3 has 17 residues. The germline CDR1 and CDR2 sequences are LGHNA and YSLEER. CDR3 DNA: TGCGCCAGCAGCCAAGCGGTAGGGAAGATCTCCTACAATGAGCAGTTCTTC. Encoded protein: CASSQAVGKISYNEQFF.

The chain joins TRBV5-1 to TRBJ1-4, with D maybe TRBD1 (5 bases). CDR3 length: 15 residues. V lost 1 base and J lost 7, with 14 bases in between. The V gene's germline CDR1 is SGHRS and CDR2 YFSETQ. The CDR3 coding sequence is TGCGCCAGCAGCTTGAATGGAGGGGCGGGTGAAAAACTGTTTTTT. Translation gives CASSLNGGAGEKLFF.

This chain uses TRBV4-1 with TRBJ2-6; D uncertain. Germline V gene lookup returns CDR1 MGHRA and CDR2 YSYEKL. The CDR3 has 17 residues. The germline V and J ends were trimmed by 1 base and 5 bases, with 15 bases remaining between them. The CDR3 region is CASSQGALLGRANVLTF. CDR3 bases: TGCGCCAGCAGCCAAGGGGCCCTTCTTGGGAGGGCCAACGTCCTGACTTTC.

This chain links TRBV29-1 with TRBJ1-1, with 8 nucleotides matching TRBD1. This CDR3 comprises 17 residues. Germline trimming cut 2 bases from V and 3 bases from J; bases unmatched to any gene: 14. Germline CDR1 is SQVTM and CDR2 is ANQGSEA. The CDR3 here is CSVESLASTGDHTEAFF. For the CDR3, the DNA is TGCAGCGTTGAAAGCCTCGCGTCGACAGGGGATCACACTGAAGCTTTCTTT.

V and J are TRBV19 and TRBJ2-7; D is possibly TRBD2 (6 bases). The V end lost 1 base, the J end lost 2 bases, and 18 bases lay between the germline ends. The CDR3 spans 17 residues. Germline-derived CDR1 and CDR2 are LNHDA and SQIVND (reference sequence). CDR3 bases: TGTGCCAGTAGTATAGGCACGCCCGTGGGGGGAACCTACGAGCAGTACTTC. Translated: CASSIGTPVGGTYEQYF.

This chain uses TRBV4-2 with TRBJ2-2; TRBD2 matches at 14 bases. CDR3 length: 19 residues. The V and J ends lost 4 bases and 0 bases, in that order; junction bases with no gene match: 7. Germline V lookup: CDR1 LGHNA, CDR2 YNFKEQ. CDR3 sequence (DNA): TGTGCCAGCAGCCTCATCGGACTAGCGGGAGGCGCGAACACCGGGGAGCTGTTTTTT. Amino acid sequence: CASSLIGLAGGANTGELFF.

This clone showed up just once. Written as DNA, the CDR3 is TGTGCCATCAGCCCCCAGGGATCGGATAATTCACCCCTCCACTTT. Its translation is CAISPQGSDNSPLHF. The V and J genes are TRBV10-3 and TRBJ1-6, with D tentatively TRBD1 (5 bases). Between the trimmed V and J ends, which lost 6 bases and 5 bases, there was a span of 14 bases. Germline assignment: CDR1 ENHRY and CDR2 SYGVKD. The CDR3 covers 15 residues.

Only one count was recorded for this clone. The rearrangement uses TRBV14 and TRBJ2-1, with 13 bases aligning to TRBD2. Germline values: CDR1 SGHDN, CDR2 FVKESK. The CDR3 consists of 17 residues. Trimming took 6 bases from V and 5 from J; bases not matched to a gene: 10. The CDR3 loop reads CASRNSPGTSGNNEQFF. The CDR3 DNA sequence: TGTGCCAGCAGAAACTCCCCAGGGACTAGCGGGAACAATGAGCAGTTCTTC. The complete variable domain, with remaining parts taken from reference TRBV14 and TRBJ2-1, reads EAGVTQFPSHSVIEKGQTVTLRCDPISGHDNLYWYRRVMGKEIKFLLHFVKESKQDESGMPNNRFLAERTGGTYSTLKVQPAELEDSGVYFCASRNSPGTSGNNEQFFGPGTRLTVL.

The chain joins TRBV4-2 to TRBJ1-5, with unresolved D. From germline, CDR1 is LGHNA and CDR2 YNFKEQ. This CDR3 is 15 amino acids long. The ends were cut back, 4 bases at V and 2 bases at J, with 12 bases in the middle. CDR3 sequence reads: CASSPNRDGNQPQHF. Written as DNA, the CDR3 is TGTGCCAGCAGCCCTAACAGAGATGGCAATCAGCCCCAGCATTTT.

The chain has TRBV19 and TRBJ2-1; D not resolved. CDR1 is LNHDA and CDR2 is SQIVND in the germline V gene (reference sequence). This CDR3 is built from 14 residues. Trimming removed 5 bases from V and 4 bases from J, with 12 bases in between. CDR3 coding DNA: TGTGCCAGTAGTGTTCCCGGGCCGTACAATGAGCAGTTCTTC. Translation: CASSVPGPYNEQFF.

The chain employs TRBV6-5 and TRBJ1-5, with D uncertain. CDR1 and CDR2 from the germline V gene are MNHEY and SVGAGI. Trimming cost V 2 bases and J 1 base, with 12 bases left between them. The CDR3 contains 16 residues. The CDR3 sequence: CASSYQKPPSNQPQHF. The CDR3 DNA sequence: TGTGCCAGCAGTTACCAGAAACCCCCAAGCAATCAGCCCCAGCATTTT.

The chain recombines TRBV7-9 with TRBJ2-1; D call uncertain. Trimming left V 5 bases short and J 2 bases short, with 7 bases between. The CDR3 length is 13 residues. Germline loops: CDR1 SEHNR, CDR2 FQNEAQ (reference sequence). CDR3 sequence: CASSRGAYNEQFF. The CDR3 bases are TGTGCCAGCAGCCGAGGCGCCTACAATGAGCAGTTCTTC.

The CDR3 spells CASSLATGAGGYTF. The CDR3 DNA sequence: TGCGCCAGCAGCTTGGCGACGGGGGCGGGTGGCTACACCTTC. V usage is TRBV5-1 and J usage is TRBJ1-2; TRBD1 is a possible D gene (6 bases). Trimming took 0 bases from V and 7 from J, leaving 13 bases between them. CDR3 size: 14 residues. Germline assignment: CDR1 SGHRS and CDR2 YFSETQ.

This sequence joins TRBV13 and TRBJ2-7; 10 nucleotides line up with TRBD2. CDR3 size: 16 residues. Germline CDR1 PRHDT, CDR2 FYEKMQ (reference sequence). The junction had 7 bases not matched to a gene; V was cut back by 5 bases and J by 0 bases. The CDR3 loop is CASSRTSGPSSYEQYF. The CDR3 DNA follows: TGTGCCAGCAGCCGGACTAGCGGACCCAGCTCCTACGAGCAGTACTTC.

The chain combines TRBV11-2 with TRBJ2-5, with D possibly being TRBD1 (7 bases). This CDR3 has 13 residues. V gave up 3 bases and J gave up 5 bases, with 10 bases separating them. Germline values: CDR1 SGHAT, CDR2 FQNNGV. Written as DNA, the CDR3 is TGTGCCAGCAGCTTTTCAGGGGGGGAGACCCAGTACTTC. It encodes CASSFSGGETQYF.

The genes are TRBV5-4 and TRBJ1-1, with 7 bases fitting TRBD1. J lost 0 bases, V lost 4 bases, and 12 bases had no gene match. The CDR3 runs to 17 residues. Germline values: CDR1 SGHNT, CDR2 YYREEE (reference sequence). Here the CDR3 DNA reads TGTGCCAGCAGCGCCACCCCAGGGGGTTCCATGAACACTGAAGCTTTCTTT. Translation gives CASSATPGGSMNTEAFF.

This clone was recorded once. The V call is TRBV7-9, the J call TRBJ2-7; D remains unclear. The CDR3 sequence is 15 residues long. The ends were cut back, 7 bases at V and 6 bases at J, with 22 bases in the middle. CDR1 and CDR2 from the germline V gene are SEHNR and FQNEAQ (reference sequence). CDR3 bases: TGTGCCAGCACCCCAGATTCGGGCCTCGTGGGCGAGCAGTACTTC. It codes for CASTPDSGLVGEQYF.

V usage is TRBV5-1 and J usage is TRBJ2-1; no clear D gene. V was shortened by 0 bases and J by 13 bases, with 14 bases between the two germline ends. CDR1 SGHRS and CDR2 YFSETQ come from the germline V gene. The CDR3 totals 13 residues. CDR3: CASSLAQESGQFF. The CDR3 DNA reads TGCGCCAGCAGCTTGGCCCAGGAATCGGGCCAGTTCTTC. The full variable domain, its missing parts supplied by reference TRBV5-1 and TRBJ2-1, is KAGVTQTPRYLIKTRGQQVTLSCSPISGHRSVSWYQQTPGQGLQFLFEYFSETQRNKGNFPGRFSGRQFSNSRSEMNVSTLELGDSALYLCASSLAQESGQFFGPGTRLTVL.

Regarding this clone: Distinct nucleotide sequences in the sample also encode this CDR3. The V and J genes are TRBV7-9 and TRBJ2-7; D is uncertain. The CDR3 extends over 11 amino acids. Germline-derived CDR1 and CDR2 are SEHNR and FQNEAQ (reference sequence). V gave up 2 bases and J gave up 5 bases, with 4 bases separating them. The CDR3 DNA follows: TGTGCCAGCAGCTTACTGGACGAGCAGTACTTC. Protein sequence: CASSLLDEQYF.

The genes are TRBV11-1 and TRBJ2-7, with 10 positions matching TRBD2. The J segment lost 3 bases and the V segment lost 3 bases, leaving 2 bases of the junction unmatched. Germline CDR1 is SGHAT and CDR2 is FQDESV (reference sequence). This CDR3 is built from 14 residues. CDR3 in DNA: TGTGCCAGCAGCTTTACTAGCGGGAACTACGAGCAGTACTTC. Translating gives CASSFTSGNYEQYF.

The V and J genes are TRBV7-9 and TRBJ1-6, with a possible D match to TRBD1 (6 bases). This CDR3 has 15 amino acids. Germline assignment: CDR1 SEHNR and CDR2 FQNEAQ (reference sequence). V lost 1 base and J lost 7, with 11 bases in between. CDR3 protein: CASSLEGGGNSPLHF. CDR3 coding DNA: TGTGCCAGCAGCTTAGAAGGAGGGGGGAATTCACCCCTCCACTTT.